This T cell receptor (beta chain) is from a study of shared clonotypes between healthy human individuals. Whole-study results and caveats: Naive CD4 clonotypes were shared across a handful of donors at 4.5% to 6%.

Cells designated naive CD8 were CD45RO-negative and were positively selected for CCR7, with terminally differentiated effector memory CD45RA+ cells excluded. Participating donors were healthy, HIV-negative adults free of recent acute infections or vaccinations. The CDR3 totals 15 residues. The ends were cut back, 2 bases at V and 2 bases at J, with 13 bases in the middle. Per the germline V gene, CDR1 is LNHDA and CDR2 is SQIVND (reference sequence). TCRdb's copy holds only in-frame clones and misses some; the assay was immunoSEQ multiplex PCR. The table shows about 680,000 clones, with around 92% occurring only once. As to this clone: Its antigen remains unknown.

The J gene is TRBJ2-7, the V gene TRBV19; D perhaps matches TRBD2 (6 bases). This receptor was identified in a man aged 25-45 years in good health. The source material was naive CD8+ T cells sorted from blood. CDR3 residues: CASSIFEGGPYEQYF. The CDR3 DNA reads as TGTGCCAGTAGTATATTTGAGGGAGGACCCTACGAGCAGTACTTC.